This TCR beta chain appears in the sequencing data of a study of blood T cell repertoires in COVID-19 (dated by TCRdb to 2018 to 2021). In the study overall: Recovered participants in ImmuneRACE Cohort 3 were defined as having two consecutive negative NP/OP PCR tests, clearance from a healthcare professional, or resolution of symptoms. Collaborator samples came from the United States, Italy and Spain and covered acute and convalescent phases of COVID-19. The material from the prospective study consisted of cDNA or gDNA derived from T cells, B-cell-depleted T cells, or PBMCs. Subjects who had been exposed to COVID-19, were actively infected with it, or had recovered from it provided the deeply sampled blood TCRbeta repertoires that made up the dataset. The repertoires were made available in a free public database intended to serve as a resource for research on the immune response to SARS-CoV-2. Samples were obtained from the ongoing ImmuneRACE study (first 160 participants) and from 1,200 or so subjects provided by 6 global collaborators. The sample metadata nearly always contained a de-identified subject ID, COVID-19 status, age in years and sex. Where HLA class I and class II types were available, the types were taken from metadata supplied by the sample provider, not from assay-based typing.

The immunoSEQ Assay, a bias-controlled multiplex PCR, was used to amplify TCRbeta CDR3 regions from genomic DNA. On the study's bioinformatics: The number of nucleated cells in each sample was estimated from the amplification of reference gene primers within the assay. Sequence reads were collapsed and filtered to measure the absolute abundance of every unique TCRbeta CDR3 rearrangement. Productive Simpson clonality was computed per sample as the square root of Simpson's diversity index over productive rearrangements. TCRdb took this table from immuneACCESS and kept in-frame rearrangements with V and J called. Such tables lack part of the clones; where checked against another copy, unresolved V genes explain under half of the gap, and the rest is unexplained. The V and J calls and clone size come from that table; D and trimming were worked out from the DNA. This sample holds approximately 150,000 clones; about 80% were observed only once. The ten most abundant clones make up around 17% of the sample.

A word on this clone: The antigen it binds to is not known. Base-call qualities are not available, and no considerably larger clone is one nucleotide away.

Trimming costs V 0 bases and J 4 bases, and their ends lie 17 bases apart. From the cysteine up to the phenylalanine, the CDR3 has a length of 17 residues. Of all the DNA, just the CDR3 is kept, 51 bases in frame from base 1. The germline V gene (reference sequence) sets CDR1 to SEHNR and CDR2 to FQNEAQ. In the prospective study, participants were about 18 to 95 years old, resided in 24 geographic areas of the United States, and were enrolled through a virtual design. In the prospective study, participants were assigned to cohorts based on the clinical history participants reported in a screening survey and a study questionnaire. Each participant in the prospective study had whole blood, serum and a nasopharyngeal or oropharyngeal swab collected by mobile phlebotomists. Prospective study participants could optionally give additional blood draws and questionnaires over an approximately 2-month period. Before DNA extraction, prospective study blood samples were shipped either frozen or at room temperature.

Overall results and qualifications from the work: Clinical and demographic metadata were provided uncurated, with the amount varying by source and participant.

The receptor was isolated from a woman between 65 and 79 years old in a cohort exposed to, infected with or recovered from COVID-19 (not recorded which). Sequenced material: PBMCs or T cells enriched from blood (not recorded which). The sequence is built from TRBV7-9 and TRBJ2-3; TRBD2 is a possible D gene, resting on 5 matching bases. The encoded CDR3 is CASSLARWTVGADTQYF. The DNA sequence reads TGTGCCAGCAGCTTAGCGCGTTGGACTGTCGGGGCAGATACGCAGTATTTT.